These 21 T cell receptor beta chains share one sample of origin, sequenced in a study of blood T cell repertoires in COVID-19. Measured with immunoSEQ multiplex PCR; TCRdb has only the in-frame clones, and not every one. The sample lists 180,000 or so clones; 85% to 90% were seen once. Sequenced: peripheral blood. The receptor source for this set is a young man with active or convalescent COVID-19.

This clone was observed once. The V call is TRBV11-2, the J call TRBJ1-1; 7 bases map to TRBD1. V trimming: 5 bases; J trimming: 5 bases; junction bases outside the gene matches: 2. The CDR3 covers 12 residues. Germline lookup yields CDR1 SGHAT and CDR2 FQNNGV. Here the CDR3 DNA reads TGTGCCAGCAGCCCACAGGGGACTGAAGCTTTCTTT. Amino acid sequence: CASSPQGTEAFF.

The chain employs TRBV7-8 and TRBJ1-2; TRBD1 might be the D (5 bases). This CDR3 has 14 amino acids. Trimming pared 2 bases from V and 4 bases from J, leaving 11 bases between. The germline gives CDR1 SGHVS, CDR2 FQNEAQ. CDR3 amino acids: CASSLREGSYGYTF. The CDR3 DNA reads as TGTGCCAGCAGCTTAAGGGAGGGGAGCTATGGCTACACCTTC.

CDR3 sequence reads: CASSGRGMAHTEAFF. Here the CDR3 DNA reads TGTGCCAGCAGCGGACGGGGGATGGCCCACACTGAAGCTTTCTTT. This chain uses TRBV7-9 with TRBJ1-1; D is possibly TRBD1 (5 bases). V lost 5 bases and J lost 3, with 16 bases in between. Germline V CDR1 and CDR2: SEHNR, FQNEAQ (reference sequence). The CDR3 has 15 amino acids.

This chain uses TRBV5-1 with TRBJ2-4; D is possibly TRBD1 (6 bases). Germline V gene lookup returns CDR1 SGHRS and CDR2 YFSETQ. There are 14 residues in the CDR3. V was clipped by 0 bases and J by 7 bases, with 11 bases between them. For the CDR3, the DNA is TGCGCCAGCAGCTTGGGACAGGAAGGGAACATTCAGTACTTC. Its protein is CASSLGQEGNIQYF.

This chain links TRBV9 with TRBJ1-5, with D unclear. V lost 0 bases to trimming and J lost 0 bases, with 7 bases between them. The CDR3 contains 15 residues. Looked up from germline, CDR1 is SGDLS and CDR2 is YYNGEE. DNA of the CDR3: TGTGCCAGCAGCGTAGGGCGGAATAGCAATCAGCCCCAGCATTTT. Protein: CASSVGRNSNQPQHF.

The chain recombines TRBV10-1 with TRBJ2-5, with a tentative D call TRBD2 (6 bases). This CDR3 has 12 residues. Germline V gene sequence: CDR1 WNHNN, CDR2 SYGVQD (reference sequence). Trimming pared 3 bases from V and 5 bases from J, leaving 7 bases between. The CDR3, as DNA: TGCGCCAGCAGTGAAGGAGGGGAGACCCAGTACTTC. It is translated as CASSEGGETQYF.

CDR3 DNA sequence: TGTGCCAGCAGCGTAACAGGGTTGGACGGCTACACCTTC. It encodes CASSVTGLDGYTF. The chain has TRBV9 and TRBJ1-2; perhaps TRBD1 as D (6 bases). The CDR3 extends over 13 amino acids. Germline assignment: CDR1 SGDLS and CDR2 YYNGEE. V dropped 1 base and J dropped 8 bases, with 12 bases sitting between them.

CDR3 region: CASSVDSAGTIYF. The CDR3 DNA reads as TGTGCCAGCAGCGTAGACAGTGCAGGCACCATATATTTT. This rearrangement joins TRBV2 to TRBJ1-3; perhaps TRBD1 as D (5 bases). The germline V and J ends were trimmed by 6 bases and 9 bases, with 15 bases remaining between them. Germline CDR1 and CDR2: SNHLY and FYNNEI. There are 13 residues in the CDR3.

The V call is TRBV20-1, the J call TRBJ2-5, with D tentatively TRBD2 (5 bases). This CDR3 has 12 residues. Deletions cut 3 bases from V and 6 bases from J, with 11 bases between. The germline V gene has CDR1 DFQATT and CDR2 SNEGSKA (reference sequence). This CDR3 is CSASSVEKTQYF. The CDR3 bases are TGCAGTGCTAGTAGCGTAGAGAAGACCCAGTACTTC.

This clone was detected once. In DNA form, the CDR3 reads TGTGCCAGCAGCCCTTGGGGGCGGGAGGGCCAGAGTACGCAGTATTTT. Protein sequence: CASSPWGREGQSTQYF. This chain links TRBV7-9 with TRBJ2-3, with TRBD2 identical over 9 bases. This CDR3 contains 16 residues. Looked up from germline, CDR1 is SEHNR and CDR2 is FQNEAQ (reference sequence). Unmatched junction bases numbered 14, after V lost 5 bases and J lost 8 bases. Supplemented by reference TRBV7-9 and TRBJ2-3, the full variable domain reads DTGVSQNPRHKITKRGQNVTFRCDPISEHNRLYWYRQTLGQGPEFLTYFQNEAQLEKSRLLSDRFSAERPKGSFSTLEIQRTEQGDSAMYLCASSPWGREGQSTQYFGPGTRLTVL.

The rearrangement links TRBV6-5 to TRBJ1-1, with 7 nucleotides matching TRBD1. Germline assignment: CDR1 MNHEY and CDR2 SVGAGI. The CDR3 totals 13 residues. V dropped 6 bases and J dropped 3; count of bases not matched to a gene: 4. This CDR3 reads CASRAGQHTEAFF. CDR3 bases: TGTGCCAGCAGGGCGGGACAGCACACTGAAGCTTTCTTT.

The chain has TRBV5-8 and TRBJ1-4; 8 positions agree with TRBD1. CDR1 is SGHTS, CDR2 YDEGEE, per germline. This CDR3 is 15 amino acids long. Losses at the gene ends were 0 bases for V and 6 bases for J; bases not matched to a gene: 4. In DNA, the CDR3 is TGTGCCAGCAGCTTGGGTGAGACAGGGGATGAAAAACTGTTTTTT. Translating gives CASSLGETGDEKLFF.

The rearrangement joins TRBV19 to TRBJ1-5, with TRBD1 matching 7 bases. J was trimmed by 0 bases and V by 7 bases; bases with no gene match: 9. CDR1 is LNHDA and CDR2 is SQIVND in the germline V gene (reference sequence). This CDR3 is 16 amino acids long. The CDR3 reads CASNAGGTNSNQPQHF. The CDR3, as DNA: TGTGCCAGTAACGCAGGGGGAACTAATAGCAATCAGCCCCAGCATTTT.

The rearrangement uses TRBV5-4 and TRBJ2-7, with D perhaps matching TRBD1 (6 bases). CDR1 and CDR2 (germline): SGHNT, YYREEE (reference sequence). The CDR3 loop spans 13 amino acids. The V and J ends lost 4 bases and 0 bases respectively, with 8 bases between them. CDR3 sequence reads: CASSHRDSYEQYF. DNA of the CDR3: TGTGCCAGCAGCCACAGGGACTCCTACGAGCAGTACTTC.

For the CDR3, the DNA is TGTGCCAGCAGTTTACCCTCAGGCGCCGGGATTGACGTC. Amino acid sequence: CASSLPSGAGIDV. The chain has TRBV28 and TRBJ2-7; D is possibly TRBD2 (5 bases). This CDR3 has 13 amino acids. Per the germline V gene, CDR1 is MDHEN and CDR2 is SYDVKM.

This clone was seen once. The J gene is TRBJ2-2, the V gene TRBV10-3; 11 bases are a match to TRBD2. CDR1 is ENHRY, CDR2 SYGVKD, per germline. CDR3 size: 14 residues. Unmatched junction bases numbered 6, after V lost 9 bases and J lost 6 bases. The CDR3 sequence: CAMTSGNQAGELFF. The CDR3 nucleotides are TGTGCCATGACTAGCGGGAACCAGGCCGGGGAGCTGTTTTTT.

This clone has a handful of counts. The V call is TRBV15, the J call TRBJ2-3; D is perhaps TRBD2 (6 bases). V was shortened by 1 base and J by 2 bases, with 10 bases between the two germline ends. Germline lookup yields CDR1 LNHNV and CDR2 YYDKDF (reference sequence). The CDR3 runs 15 residues. CDR3 sequence reads: CATSRGGDDTDTQYF. The CDR3 DNA is TGTGCCACCAGCAGAGGGGGGGACGACACAGATACGCAGTATTTT. The full variable domain, in which reference TRBV15 and TRBJ2-3 provide the parts outside the CDR3, is DAMVIQNPRYQVTQFGKPVTLSCSQTLNHNVMYWYQQKSSQAPKLLFHYYDKDFNNEADTPDNFQSRRPNTSFCFLDIRSPGLGDTAMYLCATSRGGDDTDTQYFGPGTRLTVL.

The rearrangement uses TRBV5-4 and TRBJ2-6; 8 nucleotides align to TRBD2. Looked up from germline, CDR1 is SGHNT and CDR2 is YYREEE (reference sequence). Losses at the gene ends were 4 bases for V and 2 bases for J; bases not matched to a gene: 5. The CDR3 extends over 16 amino acids. CDR3 bases: TGTGCCAGCAGCCCTGGGACTAGAACTGGGGCCAACGTCCTGACTTTC. Residues: CASSPGTRTGANVLTF.

This clone was detected only a few times. The CDR3, as DNA: TGTGCCAGCAGATTTGGGGATCCTAGCGGGGGGGCCACAGATACGCAGTATTTT. It specifies CASRFGDPSGGATDTQYF. The chain is built from TRBV5-4 and TRBJ2-3, with 12 bases matching TRBD2. With V trimmed by 5 bases and J by 2 bases, 12 bases remained unmatched. CDR1 SGHNT and CDR2 YYREEE come from the germline V gene (reference sequence). The CDR3 extends over 18 amino acids.

V and J are TRBV6-5 and TRBJ2-3; possibly TRBD1 for D (6 bases). The CDR3 has 15 amino acids. Germline CDR1 MNHEY, CDR2 SVGAGI. Trimming pared 2 bases from V and 5 bases from J, leaving 14 bases between. The CDR3 region has the DNA TGTGCCAGCAGTTACCGATGGGGGCTCGGAGATACGCAGTATTTT. This codes for CASSYRWGLGDTQYF.

V gene TRBV6-4 combines with J gene TRBJ1-5; TRBD1 matches 7 bases. The ends lost 9 bases at V and 7 bases at J; junction bases unmatched: 9. The CDR3 spans 13 residues. Germline V gene sequence: CDR1 MRHNA, CDR2 SNTAGT. The DNA of the CDR3 is TGTGCCAGAAGAAACAGGGGTGAACAGCCCCAGCATTTT. Protein: CARRNRGEQPQHF.